Shown below are 5 T cell receptor beta chains from a single sample sequenced in a study of T cell responses to AZD1222 COVID-19 vaccine. Assay: immunoSEQ multiplex PCR; the TCRdb copy retains only in-frame clones and omits some. The repertoire consists of around 110,000 clones, with roughly nine tenths occurring once and the leading ten covering roughly 1.5%. This specimen consisted of peripheral blood, obtained 28 days after the second AZD1222 dose. These receptors came from an adult who received the AZD1222 COVID-19 vaccine.

The rearrangement joins TRBV2 to TRBJ1-4, with a tentative D call TRBD1 (6 bases). The germline V and J ends were trimmed by 4 bases and 8 bases, with 11 bases remaining between them. CDR1 SNHLY and CDR2 FYNNEI come from the germline V gene. CDR3 size: 13 residues. CDR3 DNA: TGTGCCAGCAGTGCACCAGGGGTAGAAAAACTGTTTTTT. Translation gives CASSAPGVEKLFF.

This rearrangement joins TRBV18 to TRBJ1-3; D may be TRBD1 (5 bases). The CDR3 length is 14 residues. Germline CDR1 and CDR2: KGHSH and LQKENI. V was cut by 6 bases and J by 9 bases, with 18 bases left in between. DNA for the CDR3: TGTGCCAGCTCCCCGGCAGGGTCTCTTCGCACCATATATTTT. Amino acids: CASSPAGSLRTIYF.

J is TRBJ2-3 and V is TRBV6-2 or TRBV6-3, with 7 nucleotides matching TRBD1. Trimming took 2 bases from V and 0 from J; bases not matched to a gene: 2. CDR1 is MNHEY and CDR2 is SVGEGT in the germline V gene. The CDR3 has 15 amino acids. The CDR3 DNA reads TGTGCCAGCAGTTACAGGGACAGAAGCACAGATACGCAGTATTTT. Its protein is CASSYRDRSTDTQYF.

The CDR3 loop is CASSQSPWGSLKPEAFF. The CDR3 DNA is TGTGCCAGCAGCCAATCGCCATGGGGATCTCTGAAGCCTGAAGCTTTCTTT. This rearrangement joins TRBV3-1 (or the pseudogene TRBV3-2) to TRBJ1-1; D remains ambiguous. Germline loops: CDR1 LGHDT, CDR2 YNNKEL (reference sequence). V was trimmed by 2 bases and J by 6 bases, leaving 22 bases between them. The CDR3 runs 17 residues.

The genes are TRBV6-6 and TRBJ1-1; D is unresolved. Between the trimmed V and J ends, which lost 5 bases and 2 bases, there was a span of 21 bases. The CDR3 length is 17 residues. Germline values: CDR1 MNHNY, CDR2 SVGAGI (reference sequence). The CDR3 DNA sequence: TGTGCCAGCAGTCAAAGAGAGCCCTCTCTCTTCAACACTGAAGCTTTCTTT. Protein sequence: CASSQREPSLFNTEAFF.